The TCR beta chain under discussion was sequenced for a study of blood T cell repertoires in COVID-19. The CDR3 length is 18 residues. J gave up 5 bases and V 7 bases, and 17 bases lay outside the gene matches. In germline, CDR1 is WNHNN, CDR2 SYGVQD (reference sequence). Libraries were prepared by immunoSEQ multiplex PCR; TCRdb keeps only in-frame clonotypes and omits some of them. The sample shows under 300,000 clones, about 88% of them seen only once. The receptor comes from a man between 18 and 35 years old with active or convalescent COVID-19. The chain couples TRBV10-1 to TRBJ1-6; 7 nucleotides line up with TRBD1. Sequencing used peripheral blood. CDR3 sequence reads: CASKPCKRDRPDNSPLHF. The CDR3 DNA reads TGCGCCAGCAAGCCCTGCAAAAGGGACAGACCAGATAATTCACCCCTCCACTTT.